Listed below are T cell receptor beta chains from one sample, sequenced in a study of cytomegalovirus exposure and HLA in healthy donors. Measured with immunoSEQ multiplex PCR; TCRdb has only the in-frame clones, and not every one. The profile shows about 120,000 clones, over 85% of them singletons. Sequencing input: PBMCs. Source of these receptors: a woman between 18 and 30 years old in good health and CMV-seronegative. Each CDR3 is given without its conserved first and last residue.

J gene: TRBJ1-1
CDR3 length: 12
V gene: TRBV28
CDR3 protein: ASTHGDRGTEAF

J gene: TRBJ2-3
CDR3 length: 12
V gene: TRBV5-1
CDR3 protein: ASSFTGRTDTQY

J gene: TRBJ2-1
CDR3 length: 11
V gene: TRBV14
CDR3 protein: ASSQDLRGGQF

J gene: TRBJ2-5
CDR3 length: 13
V gene: TRBV12-1
CDR3 protein: ASSFVARGEETQY

J gene: TRBJ2-7
CDR3 length: 13
V gene: TRBV27
CDR3 protein: ASSLSWAPHSEQY

J gene: TRBJ1-1
CDR3 length: 12
V gene: TRBV28
CDR3 protein: ASSSLRGRTEAF

J gene: TRBJ1-5
CDR3 length: 14
V gene: TRBV7-9
CDR3 protein: ASSRTDLYSNQPQH

J gene: TRBJ2-1
CDR3 length: 11
V gene: TRBV7-2
CDR3 protein: ASSLVGENEQF

J gene: TRBJ1-4
CDR3 length: 11
V gene: TRBV6-6
CDR3 protein: ASSYVPREKLF

J gene: TRBJ2-3
CDR3 length: 13
V gene: TRBV6-4
CDR3 protein: ASSDGAGGPDTQY

J gene: TRBJ1-4
CDR3 length: 12
V gene: TRBV7-2
CDR3 protein: ASSQDSLNEKLF

J gene: TRBJ2-7
CDR3 length: 11
V gene: TRBV11-3
CDR3 protein: ASSLVGGAEQY

J gene: TRBJ2-5
CDR3 length: 13
V gene: TRBV5-1
CDR3 protein: ASSSTGGVEETQY

J gene: TRBJ2-7
CDR3 length: 12
V gene: TRBV4-2
CDR3 protein: ASSQNAGAREQY

J gene: TRBJ1-5
CDR3 length: 11
V gene: TRBV6-5
CDR3 protein: ASRGRINQPQH

J gene: TRBJ2-5
CDR3 length: 13
V gene: TRBV4-3
CDR3 protein: ASSPRGQLQETQY

J gene: TRBJ2-1
CDR3 length: 10
V gene: TRBV28
CDR3 protein: ASTLGHNEQF

J gene: TRBJ2-7
CDR3 length: 13
V gene: TRBV5-1
CDR3 protein: ASSLANQQNYEQY

J gene: TRBJ2-3
CDR3 length: 14
V gene: TRBV28
CDR3 protein: ASSPQGASSTDTQY

J gene: TRBJ2-2
CDR3 length: 14
V gene: TRBV5-4
CDR3 protein: ASSLDWTSSAGELF

J gene: TRBJ2-1
CDR3 length: 11
V gene: TRBV7-2
CDR3 protein: ASSLGSRGEQF

J gene: TRBJ2-1
CDR3 length: 14
V gene: TRBV4-3
CDR3 protein: ASSQELAGGNNEQF

J gene: TRBJ1-2
CDR3 length: 8
V gene: TRBV28
CDR3 protein: ATGSRGYT

J gene: TRBJ2-5
CDR3 length: 11
V gene: TRBV28
CDR3 protein: ASTLAPGETQY

J gene: TRBJ2-1
CDR3 length: 11
V gene: TRBV11-2
CDR3 protein: ASSPDRGNEQF

J gene: TRBJ2-2
CDR3 length: 11
V gene: TRBV5-4
CDR3 protein: ASSFGAPGELF

J gene: TRBJ2-7
CDR3 length: 14
V gene: TRBV7-6
CDR3 protein: ASSLGEATGSYEQY

J gene: TRBJ2-7
CDR3 length: 11
V gene: TRBV6-6
CDR3 protein: ASSFGSPYEQY

J gene: TRBJ2-7
CDR3 length: 12
V gene: TRBV6-6
CDR3 protein: ASSPRRGAYEQY

J gene: TRBJ2-1
CDR3 length: 13
V gene: TRBV6-5
CDR3 protein: ASSYTSMRDNEQF

J gene: TRBJ1-2
CDR3 length: 16
V gene: TRBV14
CDR3 protein: ASSQGTGHPIWIYGYT

J gene: TRBJ2-7
CDR3 length: 10
V gene: TRBV5-4
CDR3 protein: ASSLQSYEQY

J gene: TRBJ2-2
CDR3 length: 14
V gene: TRBV7-2
CDR3 protein: ASSLGSGGNTGELF

J gene: TRBJ2-1
CDR3 length: 13
V gene: TRBV5-1
CDR3 protein: ASSLALGVRNEQF

J gene: TRBJ2-3
CDR3 length: 13
V gene: TRBV6-1
CDR3 protein: ASSEVNLSTDTQY

J gene: TRBJ2-2
CDR3 length: 15
V gene: TRBV11-2
CDR3 protein: ASSFPRKRGTAGELF

J gene: TRBJ1-2
CDR3 length: 11
V gene: TRBV5-4
CDR3 protein: ASSLGQYYGYT

J gene: TRBJ2-7
CDR3 length: 9
V gene: TRBV6-5
CDR3 protein: ASSSFYEQY

J gene: TRBJ1-5
CDR3 length: 11
V gene: TRBV4-1
CDR3 protein: ASSQDSNQPQH

J gene: TRBJ2-1
CDR3 length: 11
V gene: TRBV9
CDR3 protein: ASSVIDRNEQF

J gene: TRBJ2-1
CDR3 length: 13
V gene: TRBV5-4
CDR3 protein: ASSLTSGAYNEQF

J gene: TRBJ2-7
CDR3 length: 14
V gene: TRBV30
CDR3 protein: AWSSYVGQGDYEQY

J gene: TRBJ1-2
CDR3 length: 12
V gene: TRBV7-3
CDR3 protein: ASSWGQGAYGYT

J gene: TRBJ2-1
CDR3 length: 13
V gene: TRBV28
CDR3 protein: ASSTTSGRSNEQF

J gene: TRBJ2-7
CDR3 length: 15
V gene: TRBV4-1
CDR3 protein: ASSQGPKGTKPYEQY

J gene: TRBJ2-1
CDR3 length: 15
V gene: TRBV7-2
CDR3 protein: ASSTGIWAGGPDEQF

J gene: TRBJ2-1
CDR3 length: 11
V gene: TRBV6-1
CDR3 protein: ASTWGTVNEQF

J gene: TRBJ2-7
CDR3 length: 14
V gene: TRBV6-5
CDR3 protein: ASSYIGTDSSYEQY

J gene: TRBJ1-1
CDR3 length: 11
V gene: TRBV19
CDR3 protein: ASSWTGGTEAF

J gene: TRBJ2-1
CDR3 length: 11
V gene: TRBV28
CDR3 protein: ASSWPGFDEQF

J gene: TRBJ2-3
CDR3 length: 15
V gene: TRBV4-1
CDR3 protein: ASSQSSGRFLTDTQY

J gene: TRBJ2-2
CDR3 length: 14
V gene: TRBV2
CDR3 protein: ASRGGLAANTGELF

J gene: TRBJ1-5
CDR3 length: 12
V gene: TRBV10-3
CDR3 protein: AISDEPSNQPQH

J gene: TRBJ1-6
CDR3 length: 15
V gene: TRBV27
CDR3 protein: ASRPTPRQVYNSPLH

J gene: TRBJ1-3
CDR3 length: 14
V gene: TRBV6-1
CDR3 protein: ASSEAGGYPGNTIY

J gene: TRBJ2-5
CDR3 length: 12
V gene: TRBV6-1
CDR3 protein: ASSVRLAGETQY

J gene: TRBJ1-2
CDR3 length: 11
V gene: TRBV30
CDR3 protein: AWTLGPNYGYT